The T cell receptor (beta chain) described here comes from a study of cytomegalovirus exposure and HLA in healthy donors. General observations from the study: HLA restriction was apparent for most CMV-associated TCR beta chains in a later analysis.

At collection, donors were nominally healthy, but unrecorded immune exposures were probable. Comments on this clone: Its specificity is unknown.

Germline CDR1 is SGDLS and CDR2 is YYNGEE. The length of the CDR3 is 12 residues. The V gene lost 0 bases and the J gene lost 8 bases, with 8 bases spanning the gap. PCR was performed using 60 Vbeta and 13 Jbeta primers. Measured with immunoSEQ multiplex PCR; TCRdb has only the in-frame clones, and not every one. Among about 99,000 clones listed, 70% to 80% were seen once. The clonotype originates from a man between 40 and 49 years old in good health and CMV-seronegative. The source material was PBMCs. The genes are TRBV9 and TRBJ1-1; maybe TRBD1 (5 bases). The CDR3 here is CASSVAAGEAFF. The CDR3 nucleotides read TGTGCCAGCAGCGTAGCAGCAGGGGAAGCTTTCTTT.